This T cell receptor beta chain came from a study of T cells after yellow fever vaccination. In its sample, this clonotype was seen a few times. MiXCR, applied by TCRdb to the 5' RACE reads, yields one record per CDR3 protein. The sample has hundreds of thousands of distinct CDR3 sequences, 12% seen once. The CDR3 runs to 17 residues. Germline lookup yields CDR1 LGHNA and CDR2 YNFKEQ. Trimming cost V 4 bases and J 0 bases, with 15 bases left between them. Source: CD4+ T cells sorted from PBMCs, taken 15 days after the yellow fever booster vaccination. The sequence came from a man between 18 and 35 years old who received the YFV17D yellow fever vaccine. This rearrangement joins TRBV4-2 to TRBJ2-2, with D tentatively TRBD2 (6 bases). The CDR3 sequence: CASSLIPGGPNTGELFF. As DNA, the CDR3 is TGTGCCAGCAGCCTCATTCCCGGGGGACCGAACACCGGGGAGCTGTTTTTT.